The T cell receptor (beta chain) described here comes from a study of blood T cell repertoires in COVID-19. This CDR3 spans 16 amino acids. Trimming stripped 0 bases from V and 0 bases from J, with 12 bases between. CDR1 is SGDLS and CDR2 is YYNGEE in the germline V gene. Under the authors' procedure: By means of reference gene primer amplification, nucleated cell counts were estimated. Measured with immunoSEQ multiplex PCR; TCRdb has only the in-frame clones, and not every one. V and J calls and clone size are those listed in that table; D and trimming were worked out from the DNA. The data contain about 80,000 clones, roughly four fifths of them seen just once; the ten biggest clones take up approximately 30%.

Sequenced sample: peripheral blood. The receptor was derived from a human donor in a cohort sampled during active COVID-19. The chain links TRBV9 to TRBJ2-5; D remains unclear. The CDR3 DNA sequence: TGTGCCAGCAGCGTAGCAAGTAGCCCAAACCAAGAGACCCAGTACTTC. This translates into CASSVASSPNQETQYF.